The 17 T cell receptor beta chains presented below share a single source sample, sequenced in a study of technical replicates of blood from a handful of donors. Sequencing was performed with immunoSEQ multiplex PCR; in TCRdb, only in-frame clones are kept and a portion is missing. The sample lists about 82,000 clones, under 96% seen once, with approximately 0.4% in the top ten. The sample was T cells isolated from PBMCs. These receptors all come from a human donor in good health.

This chain connects TRBV15 to TRBJ1-3; a weak D match, TRBD1 (5 bases). The CDR3 sequence is 13 residues long. V lost 7 bases to trimming and J lost 7 bases, with 14 bases between them. Looked up from germline, CDR1 is LNHNV and CDR2 is YYDKDF (reference sequence). CDR3 sequence reads: CATTGGVSNTIYF. The CDR3 DNA sequence: TGTGCCACCACCGGGGGGGTATCGAACACCATATATTTT.

The rearrangement links TRBV6-5 to TRBJ2-1; D perhaps matches TRBD2 (6 bases). Germline loops: CDR1 MNHEY, CDR2 SVGAGI. The CDR3 runs to 15 residues. With 8 bases removed from V and 0 bases from J, the gap between germline ends came to 14 bases. CDR3 residues: CASGRGTSSYNEQFF. Written as DNA, the CDR3 is TGTGCCAGCGGCCGAGGGACTTCCTCCTACAATGAGCAGTTCTTC.

The rearrangement links TRBV27 to TRBJ2-7, with 8 nucleotides matching TRBD2. V trimming: 6 bases; J trimming: 7 bases; junction bases outside the gene matches: 17. CDR1 is MNHEY and CDR2 is SMNVEV in the germline V gene (reference sequence). The CDR3 contains 16 residues. The CDR3 loop reads CASSWSYGGRPDEQYF. The CDR3 DNA sequence: TGTGCCAGCAGCTGGAGTTATGGCGGGAGGCCCGATGAGCAGTACTTC.

The rearrangement uses TRBV5-6 and TRBJ2-3; tentatively, D is TRBD1 (7 bases). Germline V gene lookup returns CDR1 SGHDT and CDR2 YYEEEE. The CDR3 runs 14 residues. V was shortened by 1 base and J by 3 bases, with 9 bases between the two germline ends. Here the CDR3 DNA reads TGTGCCAGCAGCTTGCCAGGGGGGACAGATACGCAGTATTTT. Its protein product is CASSLPGGTDTQYF.

The genes are TRBV7-9 and TRBJ1-3; 10 nucleotides match TRBD1. After removal of 3 bases from V and 0 bases from J, the junction contained 5 bases not matched to a gene. In germline, CDR1 is SEHNR, CDR2 FQNEAQ (reference sequence). The CDR3 has 17 amino acids. CDR3: CASSFDRGPFSGNTIYF. In nucleotides, the CDR3 is TGTGCCAGCAGCTTCGACAGGGGGCCTTTCTCTGGAAACACCATATATTTT.

This chain connects TRBV5-1 to TRBJ1-2; no firm D call. The CDR3 is 14 residues long. Trimming cost V 0 bases and J 2 bases, with 8 bases left between them. Germline V gene lookup returns CDR1 SGHRS and CDR2 YFSETQ. The CDR3 DNA follows: TGCGCCAGCAGCTTGGTGTTTAGCAACTATGGCTACACCTTC. This gives the protein CASSLVFSNYGYTF.

DNA for the CDR3: TGCGCCAGCAGTGAGTGGGCCAGCGAGCAGTTCTTC. Translated, it gives CASSEWASEQFF. This sequence joins TRBV10-1 and TRBJ2-1; unclear D gene. V shed 1 base and J shed 10 bases, with 8 bases lying between them. Germline V lookup: CDR1 WNHNN, CDR2 SYGVQD (reference sequence). CDR3 length: 12 amino acids.

This clone was detected once. V and J are TRBV7-3 and TRBJ1-5; weak D call: TRBD1 (5 bases). V lost 5 bases, J lost 4 bases, and 15 bases lay in between. Germline V lookup: CDR1 SGHTA, CDR2 FQGTGA. The CDR3 has 15 residues. CDR3 coding DNA: TGTGCCAGCAGCCTATCCTCAGACAGAAATCAGCCCCAGCATTTT. This codes for CASSLSSDRNQPQHF.

The chain uses TRBV4-2 and TRBJ2-5; D may be TRBD1 (6 bases). Germline loops: CDR1 LGHNA, CDR2 YNFKEQ. The CDR3 runs to 14 residues. Trimming cost V 2 bases and J 2 bases, with 9 bases left between them. The CDR3 protein is CASSQYRDQETQYF. For the CDR3, the DNA is TGTGCCAGCAGCCAATACAGGGATCAAGAGACCCAGTACTTC.

J is TRBJ1-2 and V is TRBV25-1; D is uncertain. The V and J ends lost 1 base and 8 bases respectively, with 8 bases between them. This CDR3 is 12 amino acids long. Per germline, CDR1 MGHDK and CDR2 SYGVNS. CDR3 in amino acids: CASSEWPRGYTF. The CDR3 DNA is TGTGCCAGCAGTGAATGGCCTAGAGGCTACACCTTC.

The genes are TRBV2 and TRBJ2-7, with D maybe TRBD1 (6 bases). The CDR3 runs to 14 residues. Trimming stripped 6 bases from V and 6 bases from J, with 18 bases between. Germline assignment: CDR1 SNHLY and CDR2 FYNNEI. The DNA of the CDR3 is TGTGCCAGCAGGACTACGGGGACACCGGGCGAGCAGTACTTC. It encodes CASRTTGTPGEQYF.

CDR3 nucleotides: TGTGCCAGCAGTTTCTCGGGACAGATCCCGTACGAGCAGTACTTC. Translated: CASSFSGQIPYEQYF. This rearrangement joins TRBV28 to TRBJ2-7; 7 positions agree with TRBD1. Germline trimming cut 3 bases from V and 4 bases from J; bases unmatched to any gene: 9. This CDR3 is built from 15 residues. Germline V CDR1 and CDR2: MDHEN, SYDVKM.

The rearrangement links TRBV11-3 to TRBJ2-3, with 9 bases lining up with TRBD1. Germline values: CDR1 SGHNT, CDR2 YENEEA. There are 16 residues in the CDR3. The trim removed 4 bases at V and 5 bases at J, leaving 10 bases unmatched. CDR3 amino acids: CASSSGGTGRQDTQYF. CDR3 sequence (DNA): TGTGCCAGCAGCTCAGGCGGGACAGGGAGGCAAGATACGCAGTATTTT. The variable domain in full, with the rest retrieved from reference TRBV11-3 and TRBJ2-3, is EAGVVQSPRYKIIEKKQPVAFWCNPISGHNTLYWYLQNLGQGPELLIRYENEEAVDDSQLPKDRFSAERLKGVDSTLKIQPAELGDSAVYLCASSSGGTGRQDTQYFGPGTRLTVL.

The rearrangement joins TRBV7-8 to TRBJ1-4; D is unresolved. The CDR3 is 12 residues long. CDR1 is SGHVS and CDR2 is FQNEAQ in the germline V gene. V was cut by 3 bases and J by 7 bases, with 6 bases left in between. DNA for the CDR3: TGTGCCAGCAGCTTCGTCTCTGAAAAACTGTTTTTT. Protein product: CASSFVSEKLFF.

The gene calls are TRBV6-5 and TRBJ1-1, with 7 positions matching TRBD1. The germline gives CDR1 MNHEY, CDR2 SVGAGI. The V gene end was trimmed by 6 bases and the J gene end by 1 base; junction bases not matched to a gene: 2. The CDR3 consists of 13 residues. CDR3 sequence reads: CASRDRWNTEAFF. CDR3 bases: TGTGCCAGCAGGGACAGGTGGAACACTGAAGCTTTCTTT.

The V call is TRBV5-1, the J call TRBJ1-2; a weak D match, TRBD1 (5 bases). Germline lookup yields CDR1 SGHRS and CDR2 YFSETQ. The CDR3 is 13 residues long. The V gene lost 6 bases and the J gene lost 3 bases, with 12 bases spanning the gap. DNA for the CDR3: TGCGCCAGCACCTATTCACAGGACTATGGCTACACCTTC. It encodes CASTYSQDYGYTF.

V is TRBV6-1 and J is TRBJ2-6; D not resolved. This CDR3 spans 16 amino acids. Germline values: CDR1 MNHNS, CDR2 SASEGT. V was pared by 2 bases and J by 0 bases, with 8 bases between. The chain's CDR3 is CASSESGRSGANVLTF. The DNA of the CDR3 is TGTGCCAGCAGTGAATCTGGGCGCTCTGGGGCCAACGTCCTGACTTTC.